One sample yielded the 7 T cell receptor beta chains listed below, sequenced in a study of blood T cell repertoires in COVID-19 (dated by TCRdb to about 2020). The receptor library was made with the immunoSEQ multiplex PCR assay. This is the immuneACCESS table as TCRdb keeps it, with only in-frame sequences that have V and J called. A part of the clones is gone; compared with another copy, unresolved V genes explain less than half, and the rest is unexplained. The sample has 70,000 to 95,000 clones on record, approximately 92% of them singletons. The ten largest clones add up to about 6.6% of the sample. Specimen: peripheral blood. These receptors were taken from an older woman with active COVID-19.

This clone came up once. The rearrangement links TRBV6-6 to TRBJ2-2; TRBD1 aligns across 8 bases. The germline V gene encodes CDR1 MNHNY and CDR2 SVGAGI (reference sequence). J gave up 2 bases and V 10 bases, and 6 bases lay outside the gene matches. The CDR3 totals 14 residues. The CDR3 protein is CATLTGANTGELFF. The CDR3 DNA is TGTGCCACTTTGACAGGGGCTAACACCGGGGAGCTGTTTTTT.

The chain employs TRBV18 and TRBJ1-1; perhaps TRBD1 as D (6 bases). The length of the CDR3 is 15 residues. V gave up 3 bases and J gave up 1 base, with 12 bases separating them. CDR1 KGHSH and CDR2 LQKENI come from the germline V gene. The CDR3 sequence is CASSPPTQGNTEAFF. CDR3 nucleotide sequence: TGTGCCAGCTCACCGCCAACACAGGGGAACACTGAAGCTTTCTTT.

This chain links TRBV19 with TRBJ2-2; 8 bases map to TRBD2. Per germline, CDR1 LNHDA and CDR2 SQIVND (reference sequence). The CDR3 spans 14 residues. After removal of 4 bases from V and 7 bases from J, the junction contained 5 bases not matched to a gene. This chain's CDR3 is CASSKGLGSGELFF. The CDR3 nucleotides are TGTGCCAGTAGTAAGGGACTAGGTAGCGGGGAGCTGTTTTTT.

The V and J genes are TRBV5-1 and TRBJ2-1; D remains ambiguous. The CDR3 is 15 residues long. In germline, CDR1 is SGHRS, CDR2 YFSETQ. V was trimmed by 4 bases and J by 1 base, leaving 12 bases between them. The CDR3 sequence: CASSPRPGSYNEQFF. The CDR3 DNA sequence: TGCGCCAGCAGCCCCCGACCGGGTTCCTACAATGAGCAGTTCTTC.

CDR3 sequence: CASSTTGGSNYGYTF. The CDR3 region has the DNA TGTGCCAGTAGTACTACAGGGGGTTCTAACTATGGCTACACCTTC. The rearrangement uses TRBV19 and TRBJ1-2, with 8 bases identical to TRBD1. The J segment lost 0 bases and the V segment lost 4 bases, leaving 4 bases of the junction unmatched. The CDR3 totals 15 residues. The germline V gene encodes CDR1 LNHDA and CDR2 SQIVND (reference sequence). Drawing the rest from reference TRBV19 and TRBJ1-2, the complete variable domain is DGGITQSPKYLFRKEGQNVTLSCEQNLNHDAMYWYRQDPGQGLRLIYYSQIVNDFQKGDIAEGYSVSREKKESFPLTVTSAQKNPTAFYLCASSTTGGSNYGYTFGSGTRLTVV.

The V and J genes are TRBV4-3 and TRBJ2-1; 12 bases line up with TRBD2. Germline V gene data show CDR1 as LGHNA and CDR2 as YSLEER. The CDR3 is made up of 16 amino acids. V was pared by 4 bases and J by 9 bases, with 10 bases of the junction left unmatched. The CDR3 sequence is CASSRSLAGGPIEQFF. The CDR3 coding sequence is TGCGCCAGCAGCCGGAGTCTAGCGGGGGGGCCTATTGAGCAGTTCTTC.

The chain recombines TRBV20-1 with TRBJ2-3; 12 nucleotides line up with TRBD2. The CDR3 consists of 17 residues. The junction had 10 bases not matched to a gene; V was cut back by 3 bases and J by 3 bases. Germline V gene sequence: CDR1 DFQATT, CDR2 SNEGSKA (reference sequence). The CDR3 loop is CSASSRGLAGKTDTQYF. Written as DNA, the CDR3 is TGCAGTGCTAGTAGCCGAGGACTAGCGGGGAAGACAGATACGCAGTATTTT.